This T cell receptor (beta chain) was sequenced in a study of blood T cell repertoires in COVID-19 (dated by TCRdb to about 2020). For the wider study: Samples from collaborators originated in the United States, Italy and Spain and spanned both the acute and convalescent phases of COVID-19. The prospective study material was composed of cDNA or gDNA derived from T cells, B-cell-depleted T cells, or PBMCs. Subjects who had been exposed to COVID-19, were actively infected with it, or had recovered from it provided the deeply sampled blood TCRbeta repertoires that made up the dataset. The repertoires were made available in a free public database intended to serve as a resource for research on the immune response to SARS-CoV-2. The samples were drawn from two sources: the first 160 participants of the ongoing ImmuneRACE study, and 1,254 subjects contributed by 6 global collaborators. Sample metadata almost always included a de-identified subject ID, COVID-19 status, age in years and sex. Where available, HLA class I and class II types were obtained from metadata supplied by the sample provider rather than from assay-based typing.

From the cysteine up to the phenylalanine, the CDR3 has a length of 13 residues. Here the CDR3 DNA is all that survives: 39 bases in frame from base 1. V is reduced by 1 base and J by 7 bases, leaving a spacing of 10 bases between them. The germline V gene yields SGHAT for CDR1 and FQNNGV for CDR2. The immunoSEQ Assay, a bias-controlled multiplex PCR, was used to amplify TCRbeta CDR3 regions from genomic DNA. For the original study's pipeline: Within the assay, amplification of reference gene primers was used to estimate how many nucleated cells each sample contained. Sequence reads were collapsed and filtered to measure the absolute abundance of every unique TCRbeta CDR3 rearrangement. For each sample, productive Simpson clonality was calculated as the square root of Simpson's diversity index over productive rearrangements. Here the immuneACCESS table is served through TCRdb, limited to in-frame sequences with V and J called. Missing clones are a known gap in these copies; in checked studies unresolved V genes cover under half, and the rest lacks a known reason. V and J calls and clone size are given by that table; D and trimming were obtained from the DNA. This sample is represented by a few hundred thousand clones; about 80% of them were singletons. More than 2.5% of the sample belongs to the ten largest clones.

Comments on this clone: Its antigen has not been determined. Qualities for individual bases were not recorded, and no much larger clone is one base off.

A second Seattle source provided samples from volunteer blood donors who had recovered from COVID-19. The collaborating institutions used their own protocols to collect whole blood in K2EDTA tubes. Collaborator samples were shipped for TCRbeta analysis as frozen whole blood, isolated PBMCs, or DNA extracted from either sample type. What the authors observed across the whole study: The amount of clinical and demographic metadata varied by source and participant and was provided uncurated.

The sequencing sample was made of peripheral blood. Rearrangement joined TRBV11-2 to TRBJ1-2; no D gene can be assigned with confidence. The clonotype was recovered from a woman aged 25 to 39 who had recovered from COVID-19. The DNA sequence follows: TGTGCCAGCAGCTTAGGTCAGGCGCGTGGCTACACCTTC. It specifies CASSLGQARGYTF.